This T cell receptor (beta chain) derives from a study of naive and memory T cell subsets. Notes on the study in general: Naive repertoires, especially CD8, held a few larger clonotypes, possibly memory cells re-expressing CD45RA.

With respect to this clonotype: Its cognate antigen is unknown.

Both TRBC1 and TRBC2 were covered by a beta constant-region primer of two equimolar oligonucleotides. TCRdb reprocessed the UMI-ligation and nested PCR reads with MiXCR, giving one entry per CDR3 protein. The sample yields roughly 140,000 distinct CDR3 sequences, 15% to 20% seen once. Germline CDR1 and CDR2: SQVTM and ANQGSEA. This CDR3 has 13 amino acids. Trimming removed 3 bases at V and 8 bases at J, with 14 bases between. The sequenced sample consisted of naive CD4+ T cells from blood. This TCR was recovered from a human donor in good health. The genes are TRBV29-1 and TRBJ2-1; D not resolved. In DNA, the CDR3 is TGCAGCGTTGATTGGCCGATAAGAGATGAGCAGTTCTTC. Residues: CSVDWPIRDEQFF.